A single sample is the source of the 21 T cell receptor beta chains below, sequenced in a study of blood T cells in healthy people across ages (dated by TCRdb to about 2015). Library preparation was by 5' RACE. Sequencing took place on an Illumina HiSeq 2500. A second roughly 7 to 12 cycle PCR used a sample-barcoded 5' primer and a J-beta primer mix. TCRdb reprocessing: public reads trimmed at Q25 with fastp, clones called with MiXCR, in-frame beta chains kept. Every entry covers one CDR3 protein and lists the most common genes and DNA from its rows. This sample has around 1,700,000 distinct CDR3 sequences in its table, and approximately 28% of those were observed once. Of the sample, more than 6% falls within the top ten clones. What was sequenced was blood. The receptors come from a woman in her twenties or thirties in good health.

The table lists this clonotype with a few counts. The rearrangement links TRBV24-1 to TRBJ2-1, with 7 bases lining up with TRBD1. The germline V gene has CDR1 KGHDR and CDR2 SFDVKD. The CDR3 extends over 14 amino acids. J was trimmed by 4 bases and V by 5 bases; bases with no gene match: 4. The DNA of the CDR3 is TGTGCCACCAGTGGGCCGACAGGGTACAATGAGCAGTTCTTC. This translates into CATSGPTGYNEQFF.

This chain uses TRBV10-1 with TRBJ2-2; D unresolved. The length of the CDR3 is 13 residues. Germline lookup yields CDR1 WNHNN and CDR2 SYGVQD (reference sequence). V was cut by 3 bases and J by 1 base, with 3 bases left in between. In DNA, the CDR3 is TGCGCCAGCAGTGAACTGAACACCGGGGAGCTGTTTTTT. The encoded protein is CASSELNTGELFF.

The chain carries TRBV7-9 and TRBJ2-5, with D possibly matching TRBD1 (6 bases). The V end was cut by 7 bases, the J end by 4 bases, with 16 bases between. This CDR3 has 14 residues. CDR1 is SEHNR and CDR2 is FQNEAQ in the germline V gene (reference sequence). CDR3 nucleotides: TGTGCCAGCAACTATGGGGGCCTGGGAGAGACCCAGTACTTC. The encoded protein is CASNYGGLGETQYF.

The chain joins TRBV3-1 to TRBJ1-2, with TRBD1 matching 8 bases. The CDR3 sequence is 14 residues long. V gave up 6 bases and J gave up 4 bases; unmatched junction bases: 7. Germline V gives CDR1 LGHDT, CDR2 YNNKEL (reference sequence). The CDR3: CASSRSGTGYGYTF. In DNA, the CDR3 is TGTGCCAGCAGTCGATCCGGGACAGGCTATGGCTACACCTTC. Full variable domain (missing parts from reference TRBV3-1 and TRBJ1-2): DTAVSQTPKYLVTQMGNDKSIKCEQNLGHDTMYWYKQDSKKFLKIMFSYNNKELIINETVPNRFSPKSPDKAHLNLHINSLELGDSAVYFCASSRSGTGYGYTFGSGTRLTVV.

In the case of this clonotype: A much larger clone differs from this one at a single base, so this may be a read error. The rearrangement uses TRBV15 and TRBJ2-7; unclear D gene. The V gene lost 1 base and the J gene lost 4 bases, with 20 bases spanning the gap. The CDR3 is made up of 17 amino acids. Germline loops: CDR1 LNHNV, CDR2 YYDKDF (reference sequence). The CDR3, as DNA: TGTGCCACCAGCAGAGTTCCCCAGGTGGCAGGATCGTACGAGCAGTACGTC. It specifies CATSRVPQVAGSYEQYV.

In this sample, this clonotype turned up once. This rearrangement joins TRBV5-1 to TRBJ2-7; 10 nucleotides agree with TRBD2. Germline trimming cut 1 base from V and 7 bases from J; bases unmatched to any gene: 14. Germline values: CDR1 SGHRS, CDR2 YFSETQ. The CDR3 is made up of 17 amino acids. The CDR3 DNA reads as TGCGCCAGCAGCTTGCCAATGAGCGGGGGGGCCAGCGTGGAGCAGTACTTC. Amino acids: CASSLPMSGGASVEQYF.

This clonotype was found a few times. This chain joins TRBV29-1 and TRBJ1-2, with no clear D. Germline V gene data show CDR1 as SQVTM and CDR2 as ANQGSEA. Deletions cut 0 bases from V and 4 bases from J, with 12 bases between. This CDR3 spans 14 amino acids. DNA for the CDR3: TGCAGCGTTGAAGATTTGGCAGAGAGCTATGGCTACACCTTC. Translation gives CSVEDLAESYGYTF.

About this clonotype: The junction and the germline gene differ at one end; a read error may be behind it. The gene calls are TRBV6-4 and TRBJ2-1, with 9 nucleotides matching TRBD2. This CDR3 has 17 residues. Germline values: CDR1 MRHNA, CDR2 SNTAGT. CDR3 loop: CASSDPLAGGSFNEQFF. For the CDR3, the DNA is TGTGCCAGCAGTGACCCACTAGCGGGTGGATCCTTCAATGAGCAGTTCTTC.

This chain joins TRBV2 and TRBJ1-2; a weak D match, TRBD1 (5 bases). Trimming cost V 8 bases and J 4 bases, with 14 bases left between them. The CDR3 is made up of 13 amino acids. Germline CDR1 reads SNHLY; CDR2 reads FYNNEI. The CDR3 DNA reads TGTGCCAGCGGTTCGGGACCGAGCTATGGCTACACCTTC. It is translated as CASGSGPSYGYTF.

In this sample, this clonotype turned up a few times. The rearrangement uses TRBV9 and TRBJ1-1; D is unclear. V was pared by 0 bases and J by 7 bases, with 16 bases between. Germline CDR1 and CDR2: SGDLS and YYNGEE. This CDR3 is 15 amino acids long. The CDR3 nucleotides read TGTGCCAGCAGCGTAGACGCGGGGAGAGAGGGTGAAGCTTTCTTT. Encoded protein: CASSVDAGREGEAFF.

This clonotype was recorded a few times. The chain uses TRBV20-1 and TRBJ2-3; D gene uncertain. The ends were cut back, 6 bases at V and 4 bases at J, with 11 bases in the middle. This CDR3 has 12 amino acids. Germline V lookup: CDR1 DFQATT, CDR2 SNEGSKA (reference sequence). The CDR3 reads CSAPVASDTQYF. CDR3 bases: TGCAGTGCCCCCGTGGCCTCAGATACGCAGTATTTT.

The chain recombines TRBV7-2 with TRBJ2-7, with D uncertain. CDR3 length equals 15 residues. Germline V gene lookup returns CDR1 SGHTA and CDR2 FQGNSA. V was cut by 4 bases and J by 0 bases, with 13 bases left in between. In DNA, the CDR3 is TGTGCCAGCAGCTACAAGGACGGGTACTCCTACGAGCAGTACTTC. Translation gives CASSYKDGYSYEQYF.

CDR3 residues: CASRDPPGGAGVRNEQFF. The DNA for the CDR3 is TGTGCCAGCAGGGACCCTCCAGGGGGAGCGGGAGTCCGGAATGAGCAGTTCTTC. The chain links TRBV6-2 or TRBV6-3 to TRBJ2-1; the D gene is possibly TRBD2 (8 bases). The V gene lost 6 bases and the J gene lost 7 bases, with 28 bases spanning the gap. This CDR3 is 18 amino acids long. CDR1 is MNHEY and CDR2 is SVGEGT in the germline V gene.

This clonotype was seen ten or more times. The chain carries TRBV5-1 and TRBJ2-7, with a possible D match to TRBD2 (5 bases). CDR1 and CDR2 (germline): SGHRS, YFSETQ. V lost 0 bases to trimming and J lost 1 base, with 14 bases between them. The CDR3 contains 16 residues. CDR3 in amino acids: CASSLDFLAPSYEQYF. CDR3 sequence (DNA): TGCGCCAGCAGCTTGGATTTCCTAGCACCATCCTACGAGCAGTACTTC. Supplemented by reference TRBV5-1 and TRBJ2-7, the full variable domain reads KAGVTQTPRYLIKTRGQQVTLSCSPISGHRSVSWYQQTPGQGLQFLFEYFSETQRNKGNFPGRFSGRQFSNSRSEMNVSTLELGDSALYLCASSLDFLAPSYEQYFGPGTRLTVT.

A few counts support this clonotype. CDR3 protein: CAISVEGIISEAFF. The CDR3 nucleotides are TGTGCCATCAGTGTAGAGGGGATCATTTCTGAAGCTTTCTTT. The rearrangement uses TRBV10-3 and TRBJ1-1; possible D gene TRBD1, 5 bases. There are 14 residues in the CDR3. Deletions cut 4 bases from V and 6 bases from J, with 15 bases between. Per the germline V gene, CDR1 is ENHRY and CDR2 is SYGVKD.

This clonotype has only a few counts. V is TRBV10-3 and J is TRBJ2-7, with D unclear. This CDR3 is 14 amino acids long. V was clipped by 3 bases and J by 3 bases, with 12 bases between them. From germline, CDR1 is ENHRY and CDR2 SYGVKD. The DNA of the CDR3 is TGTGCCATCAGTGACCCGGGTAAAGGCTACGAGCAGTACTTC. It translates to CAISDPGKGYEQYF.

The chain couples TRBV7-9 to TRBJ2-3; TRBD1 matches 7 bases. Trimming removed 8 bases from V and 2 bases from J; junction bases left unmatched: 4. CDR3 length: 13 amino acids. Germline V gene sequence: CDR1 SEHNR, CDR2 FQNEAQ (reference sequence). CDR3 protein: CASATGATDTQYF. The CDR3 nucleotides are TGTGCCAGCGCCACAGGGGCCACAGATACGCAGTATTTT.

The V and J genes are TRBV5-4 and TRBJ2-1; 13 bases match TRBD2. Per the germline V gene, CDR1 is SGHNT and CDR2 is YYREEE (reference sequence). V lost 0 bases and J lost 6; bases outside the gene matches: 6. The CDR3 totals 17 residues. CDR3 DNA sequence: TGTGCCAGCAGCTTGGAACTAGCGGGGGGGCGCGGCAATGAGCAGTTCTTC. This sequence encodes CASSLELAGGRGNEQFF. Looking up the rest from reference TRBV5-4 and TRBJ2-1 gives the full variable domain: ETGVTQSPTHLIKTRGQQVTLRCSSQSGHNTVSWYQQALGQGPQFIFQYYREEENGRGNFPPRFSGLQFPNYSSELNVNALELDDSALYLCASSLELAGGRGNEQFFGPGTRLTVL.

This clonotype was found many times. V is TRBV7-2 and J is TRBJ2-1; 8 bases fit TRBD2. CDR3 length: 16 residues. The trim removed 5 bases at V and 8 bases at J, leaving 14 bases unmatched. Germline CDR1 is SGHTA and CDR2 is FQGNSA. The CDR3 sequence is CASSAVGSGSGYEQFF. In nucleotides, the CDR3 is TGTGCCAGCAGCGCCGTTGGGAGCGGGAGCGGTTATGAGCAGTTCTTC.

At least ten counts were recorded for this clonotype. The chain couples TRBV7-2 to TRBJ2-7; 10 bases are a match to TRBD2. The V and J ends lost 1 base and 5 bases, in that order; junction bases with no gene match: 2. The CDR3 is 14 residues long. Germline V gives CDR1 SGHTA, CDR2 FQGNSA. The CDR3 here is CASSLVLAGDEQYF. DNA for the CDR3: TGTGCCAGCAGCTTAGTCCTAGCGGGAGACGAGCAGTACTTC.

As for this clonotype: The junction departs from the called germline gene at one end, perhaps through a read error. This rearrangement joins TRBV20-1 to TRBJ2-4; the D call may be TRBD1 or TRBD2 (5 bases each). Per the germline V gene, CDR1 is DFQATT and CDR2 is SNEGSKA (reference sequence). This CDR3 comprises 16 residues. CDR3 protein: CSVRDLTGLAKNIQYF. The CDR3 DNA reads as TGCAGTGTTAGAGATCTAACGGGGCTAGCCAAAAACATTCAGTACTTC.